The 24 T cell receptor beta chains reported below all come from one sample, sequenced in a study of blood T cell repertoires in COVID-19. Profiled with immunoSEQ multiplex PCR; TCRdb holds only in-frame clones, not every one. The sample lists approximately 32,000 clones, about 86% occurring once. Specimen: peripheral blood. All receptors come from a woman between 65 and 79 years old with active COVID-19.

The chain is built from TRBV7-9 and TRBJ2-6, with D hard to call. Per germline, CDR1 SEHNR and CDR2 FQNEAQ (reference sequence). CDR3 length equals 14 residues. V was pared by 5 bases and J by 1 base, with 6 bases between. As DNA, the CDR3 is TGTGCCAGCAGCCCCGTTTCTGGGGCCAACGTCCTGACTTTC. This sequence encodes CASSPVSGANVLTF.

This chain uses TRBV10-2 with TRBJ1-3, with D tentatively TRBD1 (5 bases). Trimming took 6 bases from V and 0 from J, leaving 9 bases between them. CDR1 and CDR2 (germline): WSHSY, SAAADI. This CDR3 comprises 14 residues. In DNA form, the CDR3 reads TGCGCCAGCAGCGAGCAGGGCTCTGGAAACACCATATATTTT. It encodes CASSEQGSGNTIYF.

Worth noting for this clone: The junction does not match germline at one end; this may be a read error. V gene TRBV5-1 combines with J gene TRBJ1-6; D call uncertain. Germline-derived CDR1 and CDR2 are SGHRS and YFSETQ. CDR3 size: 14 residues. Here the CDR3 reads CASSLGELNSPLHF. CDR3 bases: TGCGCCAGCAGTTTGGGAGAGCTGAATTCACCCCTCCACTTT.

The V and J genes are TRBV28 and TRBJ2-3; 13 positions match TRBD2. Germline V gene lookup returns CDR1 MDHEN and CDR2 SYDVKM. The V and J ends lost 4 bases and 1 base, in that order; junction bases with no gene match: 5. There are 17 residues in the CDR3. CDR3 sequence reads: CASSSGTSGEGTDTQYF. DNA for the CDR3: TGTGCCAGCAGTTCCGGGACTAGCGGGGAGGGCACAGATACGCAGTATTTT.

This clone was seen only a few times. The J gene is TRBJ1-1, the V gene TRBV9, with 9 bases fitting TRBD1. Germline loops: CDR1 SGDLS, CDR2 YYNGEE. Trimming cost V 5 bases and J 4 bases; bases outside gene matches: 6. The CDR3 extends over 14 amino acids. The CDR3 here is CASRSGTGITEAFF. CDR3 sequence (DNA): TGTGCCAGCAGGTCCGGGACAGGGATCACTGAAGCTTTCTTT.

V gene TRBV2 combines with J gene TRBJ2-2, with 8 nucleotides matching TRBD1. With 8 bases clipped from V and 6 bases from J, the junction kept 8 bases outside the gene matches. CDR3 length: 14 residues. Germline CDR1 and CDR2: SNHLY and FYNNEI. The chain's CDR3 is CASAHRGIPGELFF. Written as DNA, the CDR3 is TGTGCCAGCGCACACAGGGGGATCCCCGGGGAGCTGTTTTTT.

J is TRBJ2-7 and V is TRBV11-2; D gene unclear. CDR1 is SGHAT and CDR2 is FQNNGV in the germline V gene. The CDR3 sequence is 13 residues long. With 5 bases removed from V and 2 bases from J, the gap between germline ends came to 10 bases. CDR3 coding DNA: TGTGCCAGCAGCCCAGACACGACCTACGAGCAGTACTTC. It specifies CASSPDTTYEQYF.

The chain couples TRBV5-4 to TRBJ1-1, with no clear D. Per the germline V gene, CDR1 is SGHNT and CDR2 is YYREEE (reference sequence). There are 13 residues in the CDR3. The V end lost 3 bases, the J end lost 6 bases, and 12 bases lay between the germline ends. The CDR3 coding sequence is TGTGCCAGCAGCTCACGTAATGAGGCTGAAGCTTTCTTT. It codes for CASSSRNEAEAFF.

The rearrangement joins TRBV9 to TRBJ1-4, with TRBD1 identical over 8 bases. With 3 bases clipped from V and 7 bases from J, the junction kept 5 bases outside the gene matches. The CDR3 totals 14 residues. In germline, CDR1 is SGDLS, CDR2 YYNGEE. The CDR3, as DNA: TGTGCCAGCAGCGAGCAGGGGGCCAGTGAAAAACTGTTTTTT. This codes for CASSEQGASEKLFF.

V and J are TRBV4-1 and TRBJ1-2; 9 bases line up with TRBD1. Germline V gene lookup returns CDR1 MGHRA and CDR2 YSYEKL. V lost 0 bases and J lost 1; bases outside the gene matches: 6. CDR3 length: 17 residues. In nucleotides, the CDR3 is TGCGCCAGCAGCCAAGAAGGAGACAGGGGGTATAACTATGGCTACACCTTC. It yields the protein CASSQEGDRGYNYGYTF.

V gene TRBV5-6 combines with J gene TRBJ2-3, with 8 bases fitting TRBD2. Trimming removed 1 base from V and 5 bases from J; junction bases left unmatched: 6. The CDR3 extends over 15 amino acids. Germline V gene lookup returns CDR1 SGHDT and CDR2 YYEEEE. The CDR3 DNA is TGTGCCAGCAGCTTGCAACTAGCGGTAGGAGATACGCAGTATTTT. This encodes CASSLQLAVGDTQYF.

This clone was seen just once. The CDR3 DNA reads TGTGCCAGCAGCTTGCGGACTAGCGGGGGCCTTGAGCAGTTCTTC. Translated, it gives CASSLRTSGGLEQFF. This chain joins TRBV7-9 and TRBJ2-1, with 13 bases lining up with TRBD2. This CDR3 region has 15 residues. CDR1 and CDR2 (germline): SEHNR, FQNEAQ (reference sequence). V was pared by 3 bases and J by 9 bases, with 5 bases of the junction left unmatched.

The rearrangement joins TRBV2 to TRBJ1-6; D may be TRBD1 (5 bases). V was shortened by 4 bases and J by 7 bases, with 14 bases between the two germline ends. This CDR3 region has 15 residues. Germline loops: CDR1 SNHLY, CDR2 FYNNEI. CDR3 DNA sequence: TGTGCCAGCAGTGGCCAGGGAAAGATGAATTCACCCCTCCACTTT. Protein: CASSGQGKMNSPLHF.

This chain links TRBV10-3 with TRBJ1-6, with TRBD1 identical over 10 bases. Germline V gives CDR1 ENHRY, CDR2 SYGVKD. This CDR3 comprises 16 residues. V was clipped by 5 bases and J by 7 bases; unmatched bases: 8. CDR3 loop: CAISPGTGVVNSPLHF. The DNA for the CDR3 is TGTGCCATCAGTCCCGGGACAGGGGTTGTGAATTCACCCCTCCACTTT.

The chain links TRBV12-3 or TRBV12-4 to TRBJ1-1; D is unresolved. This CDR3 is 13 amino acids long. V was cut by 0 bases and J by 1 base, with 3 bases left in between. In DNA form, the CDR3 reads TGTGCCAGCAGTTTAGCCGGGAACACTGAAGCTTTCTTT. It specifies CASSLAGNTEAFF.

The V and J genes are TRBV10-1 and TRBJ2-7, with D perhaps TRBD1 (6 bases). The V gene's germline CDR1 is WNHNN and CDR2 SYGVQD (reference sequence). The CDR3 spans 13 residues. Trimming pared 6 bases from V and 6 bases from J, leaving 15 bases between. The CDR3 DNA reads TGCGCCAGCAGGCCGACAGGTTCCAGCGAGCAGTACTTC. It is translated as CASRPTGSSEQYF.

The chain employs TRBV5-1 and TRBJ1-1; the match to TRBD1 covers 7 bases. The CDR3 has 13 amino acids. The V and J ends lost 6 bases and 4 bases, in that order; junction bases with no gene match: 6. Germline values: CDR1 SGHRS, CDR2 YFSETQ. CDR3 in amino acids: CASMPGQSTEAFF. The CDR3 coding sequence is TGCGCCAGCATGCCGGGACAGAGCACTGAAGCTTTCTTT.

This sequence joins TRBV18 and TRBJ2-7; 7 bases map to TRBD1. Germline CDR1 KGHSH, CDR2 LQKENI. The CDR3 extends over 12 amino acids. Losses at the gene ends were 6 bases for V and 5 bases for J; bases not matched to a gene: 4. DNA for the CDR3: TGTGCCAGCTCGCCGGACAGGAACGAGCAGTACTTC. This translates into CASSPDRNEQYF.

CDR3 in amino acids: CASSQERGEQFF. The CDR3 DNA reads TGTGCCAGCAGCCAAGAGAGGGGGGAGCAGTTCTTC. V usage is TRBV4-2 and J usage is TRBJ2-1, with a tentative D call TRBD1 (6 bases). The V gene lost 0 bases and the J gene lost 10 bases, with 7 bases spanning the gap. Germline V gives CDR1 LGHNA, CDR2 YNFKEQ. This CDR3 is built from 12 residues.

The CDR3 coding sequence is TGCGCCAGCAGCTCCGGGACGGGGGGGTACCAAGAGACCCAGTACTTC. It yields the protein CASSSGTGGYQETQYF. The chain recombines TRBV5-1 with TRBJ2-5, with 8 bases that match TRBD2. The CDR3 consists of 16 residues. V lost 3 bases and J lost 0; bases outside the gene matches: 7. Germline values: CDR1 SGHRS, CDR2 YFSETQ.

The chain links TRBV7-3 to TRBJ1-2, with unresolved D. The germline gives CDR1 SGHTA, CDR2 FQGTGA. The CDR3 contains 13 residues. V was cut by 5 bases and J by 6 bases, with 13 bases left in between. CDR3 protein: CASSLPRLDGYTF. CDR3 sequence (DNA): TGTGCCAGCAGCCTTCCGAGGTTAGATGGCTACACCTTC. Together with reference TRBV7-3 and TRBJ1-2, the CDR3 gives the full variable domain: GAGVSQTPSNKVTEKGKYVELRCDPISGHTALYWYRQSLGQGPEFLIYFQGTGAADDSGLPNDRFFAVRPEGSVSTLKIQRTERGDSAVYLCASSLPRLDGYTFGSGTRLTVV.

The rearrangement joins TRBV2 to TRBJ1-2; 7 bases fit TRBD1. CDR3 length: 14 amino acids. The germline CDR1 and CDR2 sequences are SNHLY and FYNNEI. The ends lost 0 bases at V and 8 bases at J; junction bases unmatched: 6. The CDR3 DNA reads TGTGCCAGCAGTGAAGCGGTAGGGGGCTTCGGCTACACCTTC. Its protein is CASSEAVGGFGYTF.

This chain uses TRBV3-1 (or the pseudogene TRBV3-2) with TRBJ2-1, with unresolved D. CDR1 is LGHDT and CDR2 is YNNKEL in the germline V gene (reference sequence). Trimming took 5 bases from V and 9 from J, leaving 11 bases between them. CDR3 length: 12 residues. CDR3 residues: CASSSVSSEQFF. As DNA, the CDR3 is TGTGCCAGCAGCAGTGTCTCGAGTGAGCAGTTCTTC.

The J gene is TRBJ2-1, the V gene TRBV5-8, with 8 bases matching TRBD2. Germline loops: CDR1 SGHTS, CDR2 YDEGEE. The CDR3 consists of 13 residues. V lost 9 bases and J lost 8; bases outside the gene matches: 10. The DNA for the CDR3 is TGTGCCACCCCATGGCGGGGGGCGGATGAGCAGTTCTTC. Translating gives CATPWRGADEQFF. Full variable domain (remainder filled in from reference TRBV5-8 and TRBJ2-1): EAGVTQSPTHLIKTRGQQATLRCSPISGHTSVYWYQQALGLGLQFLLWYDEGEERNRGNFPPRFSGRQFPNYSSELNVNALELEDSALYLCATPWRGADEQFFGPGTRLTVL.